There are many counts of the clone carrying this T cell receptor (beta chain). The antigen is not known. This sample is drawn from a study of T cells in Graves' hyperthyroidism and ophthalmopathy. Findings of the study overall: Clonotypes that were expanded in thyroid above 0.001 mostly appeared in blood too.

This CDR3 region has 13 residues. The V and J ends lost 8 bases and 3 bases respectively, with 17 bases between them. Germline CDR1 is SQVTM and CDR2 is ANQGSEA. No progression to ophthalmopathy during 18 months of follow-up defined stable disease. Those with hyperthyroidism were 18 to 65 years old, newly diagnosed, and ill for under 2 months. Researchers took RNA transcripts and amplified the TCR beta CDR3 regions from them. Researchers ran a first-round RT-PCR on the TCR CDR3 using the HTBI primer set. TCRdb re-called the multiplex PCR reads through MiXCR, storing one row per CDR3 protein. This table holds under 300,000 distinct CDR3 sequences, about an eighth found once.

The sample taken for sequencing was blood. The chain combines TRBV29-1 with TRBJ2-7; TRBD1 might be the D (7 bases). The source is a woman in her thirties or forties with Graves' hyperthyroidism. The CDR3 protein is CSIGGTERYEQYF. The CDR3 DNA reads TGCAGCATTGGGGGGACAGAACGCTACGAGCAGTACTTC.